This TCR beta chain was sequenced in a study of PD-1 blockade in mismatch repair-deficient tumors. Study-level background: All were previously treated, progressing patients with about 11 mismatch repair-deficient cancer types. Study-wide results and limits: Rapid post-treatment expansion, then contraction, generally preceding radiologic response, marked tumor-resident clones.

TCR sequencing covered a few patients who responded to pembrolizumab. The method was immunoSEQ multiplex PCR; TCRdb's version includes in-frame clones alone and lacks a portion of them. The sample has roughly 40,000 clones; around 84% are singletons. About this clone itself: The antigen is undetermined.

This CDR3 is built from 16 residues. Looked up from germline, CDR1 is SNHLY and CDR2 is FYNNEI. V was clipped by 4 bases and J by 1 base; unmatched bases: 8. Source: peripheral blood, taken around 76 weeks after starting pembrolizumab. This chain joins TRBV2 and TRBJ2-7, with 9 positions matching TRBD1. The TCR was taken from an adult with mismatch repair-deficient cancer. The CDR3 here is CASSVGPGQGSYEQYF. In DNA form, the CDR3 reads TGTGCCAGCAGTGTGGGCCCGGGACAGGGATCCTACGAGCAGTACTTC.